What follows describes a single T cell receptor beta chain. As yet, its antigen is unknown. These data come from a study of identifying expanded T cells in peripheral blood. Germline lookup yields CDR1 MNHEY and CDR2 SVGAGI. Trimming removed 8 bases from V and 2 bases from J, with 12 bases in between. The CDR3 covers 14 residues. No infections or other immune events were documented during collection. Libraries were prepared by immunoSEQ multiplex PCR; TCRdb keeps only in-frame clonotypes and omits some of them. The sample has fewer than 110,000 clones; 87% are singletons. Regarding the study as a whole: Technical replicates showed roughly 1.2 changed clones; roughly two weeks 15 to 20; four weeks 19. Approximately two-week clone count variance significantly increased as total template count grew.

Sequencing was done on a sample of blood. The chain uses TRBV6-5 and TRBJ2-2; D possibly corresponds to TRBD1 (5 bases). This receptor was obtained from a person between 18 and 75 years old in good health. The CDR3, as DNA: TGTGCCAGCCTGGCAGGGCCTAACACCGGGGAGCTGTTTTTT. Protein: CASLAGPNTGELFF.